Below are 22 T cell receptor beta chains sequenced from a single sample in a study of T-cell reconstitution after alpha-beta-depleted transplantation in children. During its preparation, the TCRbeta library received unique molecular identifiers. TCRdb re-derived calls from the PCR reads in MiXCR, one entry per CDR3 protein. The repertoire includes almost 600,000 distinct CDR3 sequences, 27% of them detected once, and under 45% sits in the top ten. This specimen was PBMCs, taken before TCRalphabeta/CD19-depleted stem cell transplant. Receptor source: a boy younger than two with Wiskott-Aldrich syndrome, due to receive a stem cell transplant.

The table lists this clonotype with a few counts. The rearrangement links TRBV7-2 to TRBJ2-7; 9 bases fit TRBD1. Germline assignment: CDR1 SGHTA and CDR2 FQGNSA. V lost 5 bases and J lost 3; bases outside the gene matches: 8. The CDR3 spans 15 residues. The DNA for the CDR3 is TGTGCCAGCAGCCCGGACAGGGGACTCTTCTACGAGCAGTACTTC. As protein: CASSPDRGLFYEQYF.

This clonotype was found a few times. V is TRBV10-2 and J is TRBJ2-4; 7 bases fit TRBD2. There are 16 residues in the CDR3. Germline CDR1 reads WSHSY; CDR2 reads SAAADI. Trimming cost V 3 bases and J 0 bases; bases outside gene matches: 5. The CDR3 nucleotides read TGCGCCAGCAGTGACCTAGCGGCTTCAGCCAAAAACATTCAGTACTTC. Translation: CASSDLAASAKNIQYF.

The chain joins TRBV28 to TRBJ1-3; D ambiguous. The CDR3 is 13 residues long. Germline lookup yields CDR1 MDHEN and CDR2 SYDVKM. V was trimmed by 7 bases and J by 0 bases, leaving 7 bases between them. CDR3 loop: CASKSTSGNTIYF. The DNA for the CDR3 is TGTGCCAGCAAGAGCACCTCTGGAAACACCATATATTTT. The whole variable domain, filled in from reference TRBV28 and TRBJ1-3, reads DVKVTQSSRYLVKRTGEKVFLECVQDMDHENMFWYRQDPGLGLRLIYFSYDVKMKEKGDIPEGYSVSREKKERFSLILESASTNQTSMYLCASKSTSGNTIYFGEGSWLTVV.

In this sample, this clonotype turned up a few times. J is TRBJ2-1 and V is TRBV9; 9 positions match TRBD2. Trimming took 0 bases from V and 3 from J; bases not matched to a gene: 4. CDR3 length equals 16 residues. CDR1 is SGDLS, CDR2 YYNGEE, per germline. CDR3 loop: CASSVAAGGDYNEQFF. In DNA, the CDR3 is TGTGCCAGCAGCGTAGCGGCGGGAGGGGACTACAATGAGCAGTTCTTC.

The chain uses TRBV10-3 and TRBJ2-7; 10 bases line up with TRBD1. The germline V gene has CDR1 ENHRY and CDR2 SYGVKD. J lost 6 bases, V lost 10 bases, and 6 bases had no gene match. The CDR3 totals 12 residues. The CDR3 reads CARGTGDGEQYF. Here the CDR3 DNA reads TGTGCCAGAGGGACAGGGGATGGCGAGCAGTACTTC.

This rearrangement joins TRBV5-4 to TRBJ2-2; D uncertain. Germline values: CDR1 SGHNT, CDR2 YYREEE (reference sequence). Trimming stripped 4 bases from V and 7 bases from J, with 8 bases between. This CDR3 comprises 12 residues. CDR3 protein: CASSPPVGELFF. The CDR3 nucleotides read TGTGCCAGCAGCCCCCCGGTCGGGGAGCTGTTTTTT.

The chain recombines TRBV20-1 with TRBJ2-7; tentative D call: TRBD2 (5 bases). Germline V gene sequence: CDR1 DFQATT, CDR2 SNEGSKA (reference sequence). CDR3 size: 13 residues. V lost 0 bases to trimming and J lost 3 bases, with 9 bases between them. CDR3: CSARDGRNYEQYF. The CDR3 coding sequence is TGCAGTGCTAGAGATGGGAGAAACTACGAGCAGTACTTC.

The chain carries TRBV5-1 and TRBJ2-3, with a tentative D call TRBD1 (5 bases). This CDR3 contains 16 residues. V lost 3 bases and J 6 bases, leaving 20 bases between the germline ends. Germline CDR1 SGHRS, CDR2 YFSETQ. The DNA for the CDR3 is TGCGCCAGCAGCTCTGGGGCTCCCAAAGGATCTGATACGCAGTATTTT. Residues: CASSSGAPKGSDTQYF.

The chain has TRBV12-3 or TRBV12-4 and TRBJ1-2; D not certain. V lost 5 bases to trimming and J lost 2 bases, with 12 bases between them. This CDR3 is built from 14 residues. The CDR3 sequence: CASSTSDGNYGYTF. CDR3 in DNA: TGTGCCAGCAGTACCTCAGACGGGAACTATGGCTACACCTTC.

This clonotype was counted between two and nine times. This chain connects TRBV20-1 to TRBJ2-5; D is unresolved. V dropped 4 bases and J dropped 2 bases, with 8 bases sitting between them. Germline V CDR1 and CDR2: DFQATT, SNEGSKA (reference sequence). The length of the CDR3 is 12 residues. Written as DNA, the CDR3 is TGCAGTGCTAAGGGCGGACAAGAGACCCAGTACTTC. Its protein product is CSAKGGQETQYF.

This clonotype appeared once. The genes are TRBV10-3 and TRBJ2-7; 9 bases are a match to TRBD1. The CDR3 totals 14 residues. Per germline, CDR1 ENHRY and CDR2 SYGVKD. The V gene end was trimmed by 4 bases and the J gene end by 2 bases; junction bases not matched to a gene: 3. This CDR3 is CAISGWDRAYEQYF. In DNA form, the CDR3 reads TGTGCCATCAGTGGGTGGGACAGGGCCTACGAGCAGTACTTC.

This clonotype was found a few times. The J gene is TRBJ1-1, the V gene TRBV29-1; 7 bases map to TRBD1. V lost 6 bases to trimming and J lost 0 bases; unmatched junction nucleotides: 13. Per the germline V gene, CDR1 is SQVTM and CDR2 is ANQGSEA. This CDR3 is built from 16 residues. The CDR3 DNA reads TGCAGCGTCGAACACCTGACAGGGCCGCTGAACACTGAAGCTTTCTTT. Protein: CSVEHLTGPLNTEAFF.

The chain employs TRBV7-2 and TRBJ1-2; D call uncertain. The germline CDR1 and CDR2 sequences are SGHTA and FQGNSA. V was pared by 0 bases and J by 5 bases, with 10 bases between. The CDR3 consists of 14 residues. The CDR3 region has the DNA TGTGCCAGCAGCTTAGCCTCACGCAGTTATGGCTACACCTTC. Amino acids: CASSLASRSYGYTF.

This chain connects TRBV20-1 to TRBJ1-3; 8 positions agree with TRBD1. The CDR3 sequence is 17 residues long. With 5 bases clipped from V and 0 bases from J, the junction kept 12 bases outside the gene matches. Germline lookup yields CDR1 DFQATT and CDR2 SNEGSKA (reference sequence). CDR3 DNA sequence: TGCAGTGCTCTTCCTCCGGGACAGGCCAGCTCTGGAAACACCATATATTTT. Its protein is CSALPPGQASSGNTIYF.

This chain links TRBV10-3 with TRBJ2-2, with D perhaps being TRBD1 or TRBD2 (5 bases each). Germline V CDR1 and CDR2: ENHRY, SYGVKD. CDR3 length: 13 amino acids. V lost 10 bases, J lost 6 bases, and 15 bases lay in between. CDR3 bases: TGTGCCACCCAGGGCCTCGGGGCCGGGGAGCTGTTTTTT. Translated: CATQGLGAGELFF.

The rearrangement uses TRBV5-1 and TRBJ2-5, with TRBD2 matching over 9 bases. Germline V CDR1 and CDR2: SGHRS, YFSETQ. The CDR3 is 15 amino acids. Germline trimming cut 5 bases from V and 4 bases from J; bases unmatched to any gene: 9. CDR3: CASRISAGGRETQYF. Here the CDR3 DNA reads TGCGCCAGCAGAATATCAGCGGGAGGAAGAGAGACCCAGTACTTC.

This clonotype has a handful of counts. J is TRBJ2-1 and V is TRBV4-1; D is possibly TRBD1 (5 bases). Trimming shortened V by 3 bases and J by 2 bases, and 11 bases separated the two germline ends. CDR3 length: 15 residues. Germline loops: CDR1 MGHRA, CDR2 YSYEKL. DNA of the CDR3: TGCGCCAGCAGCCAGGGGCAGACAACCTACAATGAGCAGTTCTTC. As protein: CASSQGQTTYNEQFF.

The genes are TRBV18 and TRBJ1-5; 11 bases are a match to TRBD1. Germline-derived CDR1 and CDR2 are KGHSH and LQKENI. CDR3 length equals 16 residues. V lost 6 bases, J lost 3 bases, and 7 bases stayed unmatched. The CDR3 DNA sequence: TGTGCCAGCTCGGGACAGGGGGGATACTACAATCAGCCCCAGCATTTT. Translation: CASSGQGGYYNQPQHF. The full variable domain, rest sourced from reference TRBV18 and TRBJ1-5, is NAGVMQNPRHLVRRRGQEARLRCSPMKGHSHVYWYRQLPEEGLKFMVYLQKENIIDESGMPKERFSAEFPKEGPSILRIQQVVRGDSAAYFCASSGQGGYYNQPQHFGDGTRLSIL.

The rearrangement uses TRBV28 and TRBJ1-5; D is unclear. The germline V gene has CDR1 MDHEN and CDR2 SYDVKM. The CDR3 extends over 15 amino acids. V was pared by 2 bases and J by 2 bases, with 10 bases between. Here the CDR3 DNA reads TGTGCCAGCAGTTTACAAGGGTTCGGCAATCAGCCCCAGCATTTT. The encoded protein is CASSLQGFGNQPQHF. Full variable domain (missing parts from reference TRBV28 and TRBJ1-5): DVKVTQSSRYLVKRTGEKVFLECVQDMDHENMFWYRQDPGLGLRLIYFSYDVKMKEKGDIPEGYSVSREKKERFSLILESASTNQTSMYLCASSLQGFGNQPQHFGDGTRLSIL.

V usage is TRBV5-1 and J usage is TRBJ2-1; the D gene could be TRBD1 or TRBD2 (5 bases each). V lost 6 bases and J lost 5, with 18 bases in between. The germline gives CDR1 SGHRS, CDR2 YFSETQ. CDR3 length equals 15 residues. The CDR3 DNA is TGCGCCAGCAACCCGAGCGTCGGGACGCACAATGAGCAGTTCTTC. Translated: CASNPSVGTHNEQFF.

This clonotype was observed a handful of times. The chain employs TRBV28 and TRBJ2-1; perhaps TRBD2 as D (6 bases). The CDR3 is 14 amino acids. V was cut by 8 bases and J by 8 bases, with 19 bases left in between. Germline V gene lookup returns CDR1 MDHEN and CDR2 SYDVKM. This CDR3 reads CASPHSGEIDEQFF. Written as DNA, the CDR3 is TGTGCCAGCCCTCATAGCGGAGAGATCGATGAGCAGTTCTTC.

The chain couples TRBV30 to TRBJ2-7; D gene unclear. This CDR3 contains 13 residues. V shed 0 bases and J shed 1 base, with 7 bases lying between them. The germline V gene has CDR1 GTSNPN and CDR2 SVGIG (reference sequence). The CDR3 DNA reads TGTGCCTGGAGTGTAAACTTTTCCTACGAGCAGTACTTC. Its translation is CAWSVNFSYEQYF.